The clone carrying this T cell receptor beta chain was counted only a few times. The antigen remains unidentified. The template for TCR beta VDJ and CDR3 sequence profiling was genomic DNA. TCRdb processed the reads anew with MiXCR; each CDR3 protein has one entry. The sample yields about 220,000 distinct CDR3 sequences, 34% seen once. This sample stems from a study of CD8+CD57+ T cells in acquired aplastic anemia. Looking at the study overall: Sorted CD4+ and CD8+ cell DNA averaged 3.2 ug. Mean read depth for CD4+ cells from healthy donors was 9 million to 13 million.

Per the germline V gene, CDR1 is MGHRA and CDR2 is YSYEKL. The CDR3 is made up of 16 amino acids. Trimming left V 4 bases short and J 6 bases short, with 21 bases between. Study-level findings and limits: With respect to CD8+ Simpson's diversity, patients and controls did not differ significantly. Researchers report that around 30 CD8+ CDR3 sequences appeared in both patients and controls.

The origin of this receptor is a human donor in good health, serving as a control. Sequencing was done on a sample of sorted CD4+, CD8+, or CD8+CD57+ T cells (not recorded which) from PBMCs. The chain carries TRBV4-1 and TRBJ1-2; D is unresolved. The CDR3 region is CASSPGWQVHRDGYTF. CDR3 in DNA: TGCGCCAGCAGCCCGGGTTGGCAGGTCCATAGGGATGGCTACACCTTC.